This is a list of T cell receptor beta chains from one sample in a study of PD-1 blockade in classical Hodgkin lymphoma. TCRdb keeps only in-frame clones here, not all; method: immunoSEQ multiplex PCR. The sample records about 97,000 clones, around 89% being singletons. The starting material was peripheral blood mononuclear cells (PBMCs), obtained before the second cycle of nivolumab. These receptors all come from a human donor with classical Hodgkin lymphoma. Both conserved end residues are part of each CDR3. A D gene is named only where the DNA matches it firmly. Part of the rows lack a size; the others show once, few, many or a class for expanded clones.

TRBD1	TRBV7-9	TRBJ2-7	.	TGTGCCAGCAGCTTAACTTTGGGGACAGGGAAATACGAGCAGTACTTC	CASSLTLGTGKYEQYF
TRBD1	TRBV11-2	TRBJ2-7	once	TGTGCCAGCAGCGAAGGACAGGGGGCCTACGAGCAGTACTTC	CASSEGQGAYEQYF
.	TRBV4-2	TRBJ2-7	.	TGTGCCAGCAGCCAAGAAAGCTCCTACGAGCAGTACTTC	CASSQESSYEQYF
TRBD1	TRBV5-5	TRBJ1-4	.	TGTGCCAGCAGCCCCGGGGCCGGGACAGATGAAAAACTGTTTTTT	CASSPGAGTDEKLFF
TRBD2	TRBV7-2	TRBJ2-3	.	TGTGCCAGCAGCTCACACGGGACTAGGGGAGATACGCAGTATTTT	CASSSHGTRGDTQYF
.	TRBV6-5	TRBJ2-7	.	TGTGCCAGCGAGTTGGGAGGCGAGCAGTACTTC	CASELGGEQYF
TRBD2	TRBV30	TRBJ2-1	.	TGTGCCTGGAGTGTCGGACTAGCGGGGACCAATGAGCAGTTCTTC	CAWSVGLAGTNEQFF
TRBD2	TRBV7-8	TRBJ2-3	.	TGTGCCAGCAGCTTGGGGACTAGCGGGGGGTCTAGCACAGATACGCAGTATTTT	CASSLGTSGGSSTDTQYF
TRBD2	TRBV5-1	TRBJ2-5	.	TGCGCCAGCAGCTTGACTAGCGGGGCACAACGGGGGACCCAGTACTTC	CASSLTSGAQRGTQYF
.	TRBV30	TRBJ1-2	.	TGTGCCTGGACCCCGGACAGAGCTAACTATGGCTACACCTTC	CAWTPDRANYGYTF
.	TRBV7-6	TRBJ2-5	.	TGTGCCAGCAGCTTAGGCCCGGAAGAGACCCAGTACTTC	CASSLGPEETQYF
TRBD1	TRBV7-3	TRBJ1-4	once	TGTGCCAGCAGCGCTACAGGGGATCCTGCTGAAAAACTGTTTTTT	CASSATGDPAEKLFF
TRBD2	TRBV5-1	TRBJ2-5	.	TGCGCCAGCAGCTCTCAGAAAACTAGCGGGGAGTACCAAGAGACCCAGTACTTC	CASSSQKTSGEYQETQYF
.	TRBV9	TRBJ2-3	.	TGTGCCAGCAGCGTAATGGCTAGCACAGATACGCAGTATTTT	CASSVMASTDTQYF
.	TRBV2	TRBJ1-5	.	TGTGCCAGCAGTGGGGACCGCGGCCAGCCCCAGCATTTT	CASSGDRGQPQHF
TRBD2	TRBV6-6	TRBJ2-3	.	TGTGCCAGCAGCTACAGTGGGACTAGTCAGACAGATACGCAGTATTTT	CASSYSGTSQTDTQYF
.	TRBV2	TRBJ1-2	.	TGTGCCAGCAGTGATTTTCTGGGTCAGAGGAGCTATGGCTACACCTTC	CASSDFLGQRSYGYTF
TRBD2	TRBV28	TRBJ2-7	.	TGTGCCAGCAGTTTAAGCCTAGCGGGGATCTTCTACGAGCAGTACTTC	CASSLSLAGIFYEQYF
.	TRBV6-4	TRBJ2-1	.	TGTGCCAGCAGTCTTGCCCGGGCCCCTCCCGACAATGAGCAGTTCTTC	CASSLARAPPDNEQFF
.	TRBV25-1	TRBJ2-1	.	TGTGCCAGCAGTGAATTCACAGGGACGACTGAGCAGTTCTTC	CASSEFTGTTEQFF
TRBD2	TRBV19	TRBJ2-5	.	TGTGCCAGTAGTCCAGCAAGGAGCGGGGGGGCGGAGACCCAGTACTTC	CASSPARSGGAETQYF
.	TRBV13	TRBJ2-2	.	TGTGCCAGCAGCTTAGTCCCCACCGGGGAGCTGTTTTTT	CASSLVPTGELFF
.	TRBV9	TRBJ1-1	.	TGTGCCAGCAGCGTAGGAAGTACTAACACTGAAGCTTTCTTT	CASSVGSTNTEAFF
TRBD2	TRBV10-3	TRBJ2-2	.	TGTGCCATCAGTGAGGTGGGAGGGCACACCGGGGAGCTGTTTTTT	CAISEVGGHTGELFF
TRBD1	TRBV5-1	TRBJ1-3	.	TGCGCCAGCAGCCCGCGACAGGGTACTGGAAACACCATATATTTT	CASSPRQGTGNTIYF
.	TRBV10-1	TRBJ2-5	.	TGCGCCAGCAATGTTATAGGACAGCCCGAAGGTGGGCAAGAGACCCAGTACTTC	CASNVIGQPEGGQETQYF
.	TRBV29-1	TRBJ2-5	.	TGCAGCGTTGTTCCCCGGACTCAAGAGACCCAGTACTTC	CSVVPRTQETQYF